This TCR beta chain was recorded in a study of blood T cell repertoires in COVID-19. Trimming removed 0 bases from V and 6 bases from J, with 15 bases in between. The CDR3 covers 15 residues. In germline, CDR1 is SGHRS, CDR2 YFSETQ. Data came from immunoSEQ multiplex PCR; TCRdb stores just in-frame clones and leaves some out. This table has roughly 280,000 clones, roughly 80% appearing once. Sequenced sample: peripheral blood. This receptor was identified in a man aged 60-69 years who had recovered from COVID-19. This rearrangement joins TRBV5-1 to TRBJ1-2; weak D call: TRBD1 (5 bases). CDR3 in DNA: TGCGCCAGCAGCTTGGCCAGGGATAGTAGGGATGGCTACACCTTC. It translates to CASSLARDSRDGYTF.